This T cell receptor beta chain was retrieved from a study of cytomegalovirus exposure and HLA in healthy donors. While unrecorded immune exposures were likely, the donors were nominally healthy when sampled. Details on this clone: Its antigen is undetermined. In the same sample, other DNA sequences code for this CDR3.

Study-wide points: TRBV6-2, TRBV6-3 and other indistinguishable V segments were excluded.

Researchers ran the PCR with 60 Vbeta and 13 Jbeta primers. Under the authors' procedure: Later, some 79 million unique TCR beta chains were counted in an analysis, and approximately 10 million of them were shared. Clones were read by immunoSEQ multiplex PCR, and TCRdb kept only the in-frame ones, dropping some. V and J calls and clone size come straight from that table; D and trimming were deduced from the DNA. Among about 130,000 clones, approximately 80% were seen once, and the ten largest hold less than 2%. Germline CDR1 is LGHNA and CDR2 is YSLEER. The V end was cut by 0 bases, the J end by 4 bases, with 9 bases between. The CDR3 extends over 14 amino acids.

The origin of this receptor is a man in his fifties or sixties in good health and CMV-seronegative. Material: PBMCs. This rearrangement joins TRBV4-3 to TRBJ1-2; possibly TRBD1 for D (5 bases). Here the CDR3 reads CASSQERQGYGYTF. In nucleotides, the CDR3 is TGCGCCAGCAGCCAAGAGAGGCAGGGCTATGGCTACACCTTC.